These 32 T cell receptor beta chains originate from one sample sequenced in a study of long-term antiretroviral therapy in people with HIV. With survey level as its setting, the immunoSEQ assay was v3.0. TCRdb's copy holds only in-frame clones and misses some; the assay was immunoSEQ multiplex PCR. The data contain 39,000 or so clones, around 80% of them singletons. Material: unsorted PBMCs, obtained 0.6 years after starting antiretroviral therapy. The receptor source for this set is a young man with HIV.

This clone showed up just a few times. The V call is TRBV7-9, the J call TRBJ2-7; TRBD2 might be the D (6 bases). The ends were cut back, 0 bases at V and 5 bases at J, with 17 bases in the middle. In germline, CDR1 is SEHNR, CDR2 FQNEAQ (reference sequence). CDR3 length: 16 residues. CDR3: CASSLASRDLFHEQYF. CDR3 nucleotide sequence: TGTGCCAGCAGCTTAGCTTCGCGGGACCTATTCCACGAGCAGTACTTC.

This clone has a handful of counts. V is TRBV10-3 and J is TRBJ2-7, with 14 bases that match TRBD2. CDR3 length equals 16 residues. The junction had 8 bases not matched to a gene; V was cut back by 8 bases and J by 2 bases. The germline V gene has CDR1 ENHRY and CDR2 SYGVKD. The CDR3 protein is CAIASGTSGRPYEQYF. In nucleotides, the CDR3 is TGTGCCATCGCCTCCGGGACTAGCGGGAGACCCTACGAGCAGTACTTC.

The chain recombines TRBV6-1 with TRBJ1-1; no firm D call. V lost 4 bases and J lost 5, with 11 bases in between. CDR1 and CDR2 (germline): MNHNS, SASEGT. The CDR3 is 13 amino acids. The CDR3 coding sequence is TGTGCCAGCAGTGCTGGACCTGGGACTGAAGCTTTCTTT. This translates into CASSAGPGTEAFF.

This clone was found a few times. This rearrangement joins TRBV6-5 to TRBJ2-2; D not resolved. Trimming removed 1 base at V and 1 base at J, with 7 bases between. The CDR3 has 15 residues. Germline values: CDR1 MNHEY, CDR2 SVGAGI. Here the CDR3 reads CASSYFKRNTGELFF. The CDR3 DNA reads TGTGCCAGCAGTTACTTTAAGCGGAACACCGGGGAGCTGTTTTTT.

This clone was observed a handful of times. The V call is TRBV6-5, the J call TRBJ1-1, with D possibly matching TRBD1 (5 bases). Trimming left V 2 bases short and J 8 bases short, with 12 bases between. The CDR3 covers 13 residues. Germline V gene data show CDR1 as MNHEY and CDR2 as SVGAGI. CDR3 sequence: CASSYPGTEEAFF. The CDR3 region has the DNA TGTGCCAGCAGTTACCCGGGGACCGAGGAAGCTTTCTTT.

The rearrangement links TRBV15 to TRBJ2-7, with D perhaps being TRBD1 or TRBD2 (5 bases each). V was pared by 0 bases and J by 5 bases, with 8 bases between. From germline, CDR1 is LNHNV and CDR2 YYDKDF (reference sequence). The CDR3 covers 13 residues. Here the CDR3 reads CATSRDGGNEQYF. CDR3 DNA sequence: TGTGCCACCAGCAGAGATGGGGGAAACGAGCAGTACTTC.

The chain uses TRBV5-1 and TRBJ2-3; D possibly corresponds to TRBD1 (5 bases). Trimming took 0 bases from V and 4 from J, leaving 9 bases between them. Germline V gene sequence: CDR1 SGHRS, CDR2 YFSETQ. The CDR3 is 14 amino acids. CDR3 loop: CASSLDQGSDTQYF. The CDR3 DNA follows: TGCGCCAGCAGCTTGGATCAGGGTTCAGATACGCAGTATTTT.

The chain is built from TRBV28 and TRBJ2-2; D gene ambiguous. The CDR3 is made up of 14 amino acids. Trimming stripped 1 base from V and 8 bases from J, with 11 bases between. Germline V CDR1 and CDR2: MDHEN, SYDVKM. Here the CDR3 reads CASSLLGKIGELFF. CDR3 DNA sequence: TGTGCCAGCAGTTTATTAGGGAAAATAGGGGAGCTGTTTTTT. Variable domain in full (rest from reference TRBV28 and TRBJ2-2): DVKVTQSSRYLVKRTGEKVFLECVQDMDHENMFWYRQDPGLGLRLIYFSYDVKMKEKGDIPEGYSVSREKKERFSLILESASTNQTSMYLCASSLLGKIGELFFGEGSRLTVL.

V is TRBV27 and J is TRBJ2-3; maybe TRBD2 (5 bases). Looked up from germline, CDR1 is MNHEY and CDR2 is SMNVEV (reference sequence). Trimming removed 6 bases from V and 6 bases from J, with 16 bases in between. The CDR3 runs 14 residues. The DNA for the CDR3 is TGTGCCAGCAGCCGCACACTAGGTTTGGATACGCAGTATTTT. Encoded protein: CASSRTLGLDTQYF.

The V call is TRBV14, the J call TRBJ2-3; D is possibly TRBD1 (5 bases). Germline loops: CDR1 SGHDN, CDR2 FVKESK. Trimming stripped 0 bases from V and 3 bases from J, with 16 bases between. The CDR3 contains 17 residues. The CDR3 sequence is CASSQEGALLKTDTQYF. CDR3 bases: TGTGCCAGCAGCCAAGAAGGGGCTCTATTGAAAACAGATACGCAGTATTTT.

In its sample, this clone was seen once. The rearrangement joins TRBV7-8 to TRBJ2-7; 10 bases map to TRBD2. CDR1 is SGHVS, CDR2 FQNEAQ, per germline. V lost 2 bases, J lost 5 bases, and 6 bases stayed unmatched. This CDR3 is 15 amino acids long. The chain's CDR3 is CASSLRAGGPHEQYF. In nucleotides, the CDR3 is TGTGCCAGCAGCTTAAGAGCGGGAGGGCCCCACGAGCAGTACTTC. The full variable domain, with the rest looked up from reference TRBV7-8 and TRBJ2-7, is GAGVSQSPRYKVAKRGQDVALRCDPISGHVSLFWYQQALGQGPEFLTYFQNEAQLDKSGLPSDRFFAERPEGSVSTLKIQRTQQEDSAVYLCASSLRAGGPHEQYFGPGTRLTVT.

This clone occurred once. The rearrangement uses TRBV4-1 and TRBJ1-4, with D possibly matching TRBD1 (5 bases). CDR1 and CDR2 (germline): MGHRA, YSYEKL. CDR3 length: 18 amino acids. Trimming took off 1 base at V and 4 bases at J, with 19 bases between the two ends. Here the CDR3 reads CASSQVLGQGGGNEKLFF. For the CDR3, the DNA is TGCGCCAGCAGCCAAGTTCTGGGGCAGGGAGGAGGTAATGAAAAACTGTTTTTT.

The chain carries TRBV5-4 and TRBJ2-7, with D perhaps matching TRBD2 (6 bases). There are 14 residues in the CDR3. Trimming took off 4 bases at V and 4 bases at J, with 15 bases between the two ends. Germline V lookup: CDR1 SGHNT, CDR2 YYREEE (reference sequence). The CDR3 sequence: CASSQGLKQYEQYF. CDR3 bases: TGTGCCAGCAGCCAGGGACTTAAACAATACGAGCAGTACTTC.

The rearrangement links TRBV6-5 to TRBJ2-5, with D uncertain. The CDR3 spans 11 residues. With 2 bases removed from V and 4 bases from J, the gap between germline ends came to 2 bases. The V gene's germline CDR1 is MNHEY and CDR2 SVGAGI. The CDR3: CASSYVETQYF. For the CDR3, the DNA is TGTGCCAGCAGTTACGTAGAGACCCAGTACTTC.

This chain connects TRBV5-1 to TRBJ2-5, with D possibly being TRBD2 (5 bases). Germline loops: CDR1 SGHRS, CDR2 YFSETQ. Trimming stripped 1 base from V and 4 bases from J, with 14 bases between. The CDR3 runs to 15 residues. The CDR3 protein is CASSLFSGVGETQYF. CDR3 nucleotide sequence: TGCGCCAGCAGCTTGTTCTCCGGGGTCGGAGAGACCCAGTACTTC.

The rearrangement links TRBV5-4 to TRBJ1-1, with TRBD1 as a possible D gene (6 bases). Trimming took off 4 bases at V and 5 bases at J, with 12 bases between the two ends. The CDR3 has 13 amino acids. Germline V CDR1 and CDR2: SGHNT, YYREEE (reference sequence). Here the CDR3 reads CASSPGVGTEAFF. The CDR3 DNA is TGTGCCAGCAGCCCAGGGGTTGGAACTGAAGCTTTCTTT.

The chain links TRBV7-2 to TRBJ1-3, with D tentatively TRBD1 (5 bases). Trimming took off 2 bases at V and 4 bases at J, with 9 bases between the two ends. The CDR3 loop spans 14 amino acids. Germline CDR1 SGHTA, CDR2 FQGNSA. The DNA for the CDR3 is TGTGCCAGCAGCTTACAGGGCTCGGGAAACACCATATATTTT. Translating it yields CASSLQGSGNTIYF.

The chain couples TRBV4-1 to TRBJ1-4, with 7 bases aligning to TRBD1. V shed 1 base, J shed 6 bases, and the junction held 8 bases outside the gene matches. In germline, CDR1 is MGHRA, CDR2 YSYEKL. The CDR3 spans 16 residues. CDR3 region: CASSQGVDRVDEKLFF. The CDR3 DNA is TGCGCCAGCAGCCAAGGAGTAGACAGGGTGGATGAAAAACTGTTTTTT.

The chain combines TRBV27 with TRBJ2-2; D is uncertain. Germline CDR1 MNHEY, CDR2 SMNVEV (reference sequence). V was trimmed by 2 bases and J by 5 bases, leaving 9 bases between them. The CDR3 is 14 amino acids. CDR3 nucleotides: TGTGCCAGCAGTTTAAATTCGTTGACCGGGGAGCTGTTTTTT. Its translation: CASSLNSLTGELFF.

In its sample, this clone was seen a few times. The rearrangement uses TRBV7-9 and TRBJ2-2, with a tentative D call TRBD2 (6 bases). This CDR3 region has 16 residues. V dropped 5 bases and J dropped 0 bases, with 13 bases sitting between them. Germline-derived CDR1 and CDR2 are SEHNR and FQNEAQ (reference sequence). The CDR3 loop is CASSGEDPPNTGELFF. CDR3 nucleotides: TGTGCCAGCAGCGGGGAGGACCCGCCGAACACCGGGGAGCTGTTTTTT.

The rearrangement uses TRBV10-3 and TRBJ2-3; D may be TRBD2 (6 bases). The V gene's germline CDR1 is ENHRY and CDR2 SYGVKD. With 3 bases removed from V and 6 bases from J, the gap between germline ends came to 19 bases. The length of the CDR3 is 16 residues. CDR3 sequence reads: CAISDLTAGKGDTQYF. CDR3 sequence (DNA): TGTGCCATCAGTGATCTAACTGCGGGGAAGGGGGATACGCAGTATTTT.

This clone was counted between two and nine times. The rearrangement uses TRBV10-3 and TRBJ2-6; D ambiguous. CDR3 length equals 14 residues. Trimming left V 6 bases short and J 1 base short, with 7 bases between. Germline V lookup: CDR1 ENHRY, CDR2 SYGVKD. In DNA, the CDR3 is TGTGCCATCAGAACCGATTCTGGGGCCAACGTCCTGACTTTC. Its protein product is CAIRTDSGANVLTF.

V usage is TRBV11-2 and J usage is TRBJ2-7, with no clear D. There are 14 residues in the CDR3. Germline V gene lookup returns CDR1 SGHAT and CDR2 FQNNGV. Trimming took 1 base from V and 5 from J, leaving 12 bases between them. CDR3 coding DNA: TGTGCCAGCAGCTTAGGTTCCAGCGACGACGAGCAGTACTTC. Its translation: CASSLGSSDDEQYF.

This clone was counted once. The rearrangement links TRBV28 to TRBJ2-1; 7 nucleotides match TRBD2. CDR1 and CDR2 (germline): MDHEN, SYDVKM. This CDR3 is 14 amino acids long. Trimming removed 5 bases from V and 5 bases from J; junction bases left unmatched: 6. This CDR3 reads CASSRLAGDNEQFF. The CDR3 DNA sequence: TGTGCCAGCAGTCGACTAGCAGGAGACAATGAGCAGTTCTTC.

The chain links TRBV19 to TRBJ1-1, with TRBD1 matching over 8 bases. This CDR3 has 15 residues. V gave up 4 bases and J gave up 3 bases; unmatched junction bases: 7. CDR1 is LNHDA, CDR2 SQIVND, per germline (reference sequence). The CDR3 nucleotides read TGTGCCAGTAGTACCCGGACAGGGTGGGACACTGAAGCTTTCTTT. Translation gives CASSTRTGWDTEAFF.

The gene calls are TRBV15 and TRBJ2-2, with D unclear. CDR3 length: 11 amino acids. From germline, CDR1 is LNHNV and CDR2 YYDKDF (reference sequence). The V and J ends lost 8 bases and 8 bases respectively, with 9 bases between them. CDR3 loop: CATGIAGELFF. The CDR3 region has the DNA TGTGCCACCGGGATCGCAGGGGAGCTGTTTTTT.

J is TRBJ2-1 and V is TRBV7-6; 8 nucleotides line up with TRBD1. The CDR3 length is 17 residues. V lost 2 bases to trimming and J lost 0 bases; unmatched junction nucleotides: 6. Germline CDR1 and CDR2: SGHVS and FNYEAQ. CDR3 protein: CASSLRQGKSSYNEQFF. The CDR3 coding sequence is TGTGCCAGCAGCTTACGACAGGGGAAAAGCTCCTACAATGAGCAGTTCTTC.

The gene calls are TRBV11-2 and TRBJ1-4, with no clear D. The CDR3 extends over 13 amino acids. The V gene lost 4 bases and the J gene lost 0 bases, with 3 bases spanning the gap. Germline CDR1 and CDR2: SGHAT and FQNNGV. This CDR3 reads CASSSTTNEKLFF. CDR3 nucleotide sequence: TGTGCCAGCAGCTCGACAACTAATGAAAAACTGTTTTTT.

The chain carries TRBV11-2 and TRBJ2-7; D may be TRBD2 (5 bases). The CDR3 runs to 16 residues. Trimming removed 7 bases from V and 3 bases from J, with 22 bases in between. The V gene's germline CDR1 is SGHAT and CDR2 FQNNGV. CDR3 sequence (DNA): TGTGCCAGCAAAGAGAGCTCTAGAGGCGGGCGCTACGAGCAGTACTTC. Translating it yields CASKESSRGGRYEQYF.

This chain connects TRBV7-2 to TRBJ2-2; the D is unclear. The CDR3 is 14 residues long. Between the trimmed V and J ends, which lost 5 bases and 0 bases, there was a span of 7 bases. Germline V gene sequence: CDR1 SGHTA, CDR2 FQGNSA. The CDR3 DNA reads as TGTGCCAGCAGCCCCCTCTCGAACACCGGGGAGCTGTTTTTT. Its protein product is CASSPLSNTGELFF.

The chain joins TRBV29-1 to TRBJ2-4; 7 nucleotides align to TRBD1. The CDR3 sequence is 14 residues long. V gave up 4 bases and J gave up 5 bases; unmatched junction bases: 8. Germline V CDR1 and CDR2: SQVTM, ANQGSEA. The chain's CDR3 is CSVGPDRVQNIQYF. The CDR3 DNA is TGCAGCGTTGGTCCCGACAGGGTCCAAAACATTCAGTACTTC.

The count of this clone is one. The junction shows a germline mismatch at one end, possibly a read error. The chain carries TRBV7-7 and TRBJ2-2, with 11 bases lining up with TRBD2. The CDR3 extends over 19 amino acids. Germline assignment: CDR1 SSHAT and CDR2 FNYEAQ (reference sequence). The CDR3: CASSSIDLGLAGNTGELFF. The CDR3 DNA is TGTGCTAGCAGCTCAATAGACCTTGGACTAGCGGGGAACACCGGGGAGCTGTTTTTT.